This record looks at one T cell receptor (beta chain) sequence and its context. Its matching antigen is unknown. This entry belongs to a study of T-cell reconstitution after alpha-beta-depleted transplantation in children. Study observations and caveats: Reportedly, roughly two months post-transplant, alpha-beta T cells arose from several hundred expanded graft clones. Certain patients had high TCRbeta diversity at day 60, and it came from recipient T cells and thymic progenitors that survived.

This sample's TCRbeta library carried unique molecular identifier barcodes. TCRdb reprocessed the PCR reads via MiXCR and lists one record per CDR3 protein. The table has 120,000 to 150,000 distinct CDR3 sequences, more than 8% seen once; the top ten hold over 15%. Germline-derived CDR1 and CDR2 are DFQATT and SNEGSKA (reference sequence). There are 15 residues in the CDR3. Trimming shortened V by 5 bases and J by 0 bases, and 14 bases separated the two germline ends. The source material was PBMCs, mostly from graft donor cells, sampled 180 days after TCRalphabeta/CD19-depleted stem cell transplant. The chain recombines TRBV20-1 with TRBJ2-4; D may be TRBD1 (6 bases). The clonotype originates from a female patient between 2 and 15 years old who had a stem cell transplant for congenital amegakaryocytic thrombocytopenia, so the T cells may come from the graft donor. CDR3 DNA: TGCAGTGCTCCCAGGGGCAGGGGAGCCAAAAACATTCAGTACTTC. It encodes CSAPRGRGAKNIQYF.